The present T cell receptor beta chain was sequenced within a study of cytomegalovirus exposure and HLA in healthy donors. Germline values: CDR1 SGHNT, CDR2 YYREEE (reference sequence). The ends lost 1 base at V and 8 bases at J; junction bases unmatched: 8. The CDR3 has 15 residues. The assay was immunoSEQ multiplex PCR, and TCRdb's table has in-frame clones only and misses some. The table lists over 110,000 clones, 86% of them singletons. The gene calls are TRBV5-4 and TRBJ2-1; TRBD2 matches 8 bases. Sequenced sample: PBMCs. This TCR was sampled from a man aged 18 to 30 in good health and CMV-seronegative. CDR3 residues: CASSLLTSGGYEQFF. CDR3 DNA: TGTGCCAGCAGCTTGCTTACTAGCGGAGGCTATGAGCAGTTCTTC.